The 10 T cell receptor beta chains listed next were all sequenced from one sample in a study of T cells in Graves' hyperthyroidism and ophthalmopathy. TCR beta CDR3 sequences were amplified from RNA transcripts. The HTBI primer set was used in a first-round RT-PCR of the TCR CDR3. TCRdb re-derived calls from the multiplex PCR reads in MiXCR, one entry per CDR3 protein. The repertoire consists of about 300,000 distinct CDR3 sequences, with roughly 20% occurring once and the leading ten covering roughly 39%. The sequencing input was blood. The receptors shown here come from a man in his fifties with Graves' ophthalmopathy.

Details on this clonotype: A read error may account for a junction end that differs from germline. The gene calls are TRBV4-1 and TRBJ2-1; 10 positions agree with TRBD2. CDR3 length: 15 residues. Germline CDR1 MGHRA, CDR2 YSYEKL. In DNA, the CDR3 is TGCACCAGCAGCCTCCGAGCTAGCGGGAGTCGAATGCAGTTCTTC. This encodes CTSSLRASGSRMQFF.

This clonotype was seen a handful of times. CDR3 DNA: TGTGCCAGCAGCTTGTACGACAGGGGACTCAATCAGCCCCAGCATTTT. Its protein product is CASSLYDRGLNQPQHF. The gene calls are TRBV5-6 and TRBJ1-5; 8 bases align to TRBD1. The junction had 6 bases not matched to a gene; V was cut back by 1 base and J by 3 bases. The CDR3 contains 16 residues. Germline V gene sequence: CDR1 SGHDT, CDR2 YYEEEE.

This clonotype was detected many times. This sequence joins TRBV27 and TRBJ2-3, with 9 positions matching TRBD2. The junction had 6 bases not matched to a gene; V was cut back by 3 bases and J by 2 bases. Germline values: CDR1 MNHEY, CDR2 SMNVEV (reference sequence). The CDR3 totals 16 residues. The CDR3 region has the DNA TGTGCCAGCAGTTTTAGCGGGAGAGCCACCACAGATACGCAGTATTTT. This sequence encodes CASSFSGRATTDTQYF.

The sample holds a few counts of this clonotype. The chain has TRBV6-1 and TRBJ2-1; D tentatively reads TRBD1 or TRBD2 (5 bases each). The CDR3 totals 13 residues. Germline V gene sequence: CDR1 MNHNS, CDR2 SASEGT. With 6 bases removed from V and 6 bases from J, the gap between germline ends came to 12 bases. DNA of the CDR3: TGTGCCAGCAGAGAGGGCAGGGCCAATGAGCAGTTCTTC. This codes for CASREGRANEQFF.

The chain joins TRBV20-1 to TRBJ1-1; D not resolved. The CDR3 covers 11 residues. Germline assignment: CDR1 DFQATT and CDR2 SNEGSKA (reference sequence). Trimming shortened V by 1 base and J by 2 bases, and 2 bases separated the two germline ends. CDR3 nucleotide sequence: TGCAGTGCTAGAGCTAACACTGAAGCTTTCTTT. It specifies CSARANTEAFF.

This clonotype appeared many times. J is TRBJ2-7 and V is TRBV12-3 or TRBV12-4; TRBD2 matches at 12 bases. The V segment lost 4 bases and the J segment 1 base; nucleotides outside the gene matches: 2. This CDR3 has 15 amino acids. CDR3 sequence: CASSSGLAGSYEQYF. CDR3 in DNA: TGTGCCAGCAGTTCCGGACTAGCGGGATCCTACGAGCAGTACTTC.

This chain joins TRBV20-1 and TRBJ2-1, with 9 positions matching TRBD1. The length of the CDR3 is 15 residues. Germline V lookup: CDR1 DFQATT, CDR2 SNEGSKA (reference sequence). With V trimmed by 7 bases and J by 6 bases, 13 bases remained unmatched. The CDR3 region is CSVIGEGQGSNEQFF. The CDR3 DNA is TGCAGTGTAATAGGAGAGGGACAGGGCTCCAATGAGCAGTTCTTC.

The chain combines TRBV5-6 with TRBJ2-5; D could derive from TRBD1 or TRBD2 (5 bases each). The CDR3 extends over 14 amino acids. Germline V gene lookup returns CDR1 SGHDT and CDR2 YYEEEE. Deletions cut 4 bases from V and 0 bases from J, with 10 bases between. CDR3 sequence reads: CASSHGAYQETQYF. The CDR3 DNA sequence: TGTGCCAGCAGCCACGGGGCGTACCAAGAGACCCAGTACTTC.

This clonotype was counted between two and nine times. This chain links TRBV20-1 with TRBJ2-7; unclear D gene. The CDR3 sequence is 13 residues long. Germline CDR1 DFQATT, CDR2 SNEGSKA (reference sequence). CDR3 DNA: TGCAGCGATGAACCGACGAGCTCCTACGAGCAGTACTTC. Translated, it gives CSDEPTSSYEQYF.

This clonotype was detected ten times or more. CDR3 DNA: TGTGCCAGCAGGCCGCCGGGACTGTATAATTCACCCCTCCACTTT. Amino acid sequence: CASRPPGLYNSPLHF. This chain uses TRBV7-2 with TRBJ1-6; D possibly corresponds to TRBD1 (5 bases). The V gene lost 6 bases and the J gene lost 4 bases, with 13 bases spanning the gap. Germline assignment: CDR1 SGHTA and CDR2 FQGNSA. CDR3 length: 15 residues.